The T cell receptor (beta chain) under discussion was sequenced for a study of cytotoxic CD8 clonotypes in ibrutinib-treated CLL. The protocol was immunoSEQ multiplex PCR, while the TCRdb copy is restricted to in-frame clones and leaves out a portion. The sample lists some 140,000 clones, approximately 80% occurring once. Sequenced material: PBMCs, taken after 24 months of ibrutinib treatment. The clonotype comes from a human donor with chronic lymphocytic leukemia.

In nucleotides, the CDR3 is TGTGCCAGCTCACCACAGGTTAGCACAGATACGCAGTATTTT. It yields the protein CASSPQVSTDTQYF. The chain recombines TRBV18 with TRBJ2-3; D is undetermined. CDR1 and CDR2 from the germline V gene are KGHSH and LQKENI. The V gene lost 1 base and the J gene lost 0 bases, with 5 bases spanning the gap. The CDR3 is 14 amino acids.